This record concerns one TCR beta chain sequence. Antigen: not known. Assay: immunoSEQ multiplex PCR; the TCRdb copy retains only in-frame clones and omits some. This table holds around 99,000 clones, 80% to 90% found once. The data belong to a study of T cell responses to AZD1222 COVID-19 vaccine. Study as a whole: Combined were second doses at about 4 or about 12 weeks.

Deletions cut 3 bases from V and 0 bases from J, with 9 bases between. Germline CDR1 and CDR2: MDHEN and SYDVKM. The CDR3 sequence is 15 residues long. Study-wide findings and caveats: All repertoire sampling was performed exclusively after the peak T cell response. Donor demographics were predominantly white British with a female majority; clonal diversity may be underestimated.

V is TRBV28 and J is TRBJ1-3; no clear D gene. The sequence was obtained from an adult in good health. Sequencing was performed on peripheral blood, taken on day 0 of AZD1222 vaccination. CDR3 sequence: CASSLSTVSGNTIYF. CDR3 in DNA: TGTGCCAGCAGTTTGTCGACGGTCTCTGGAAACACCATATATTTT.